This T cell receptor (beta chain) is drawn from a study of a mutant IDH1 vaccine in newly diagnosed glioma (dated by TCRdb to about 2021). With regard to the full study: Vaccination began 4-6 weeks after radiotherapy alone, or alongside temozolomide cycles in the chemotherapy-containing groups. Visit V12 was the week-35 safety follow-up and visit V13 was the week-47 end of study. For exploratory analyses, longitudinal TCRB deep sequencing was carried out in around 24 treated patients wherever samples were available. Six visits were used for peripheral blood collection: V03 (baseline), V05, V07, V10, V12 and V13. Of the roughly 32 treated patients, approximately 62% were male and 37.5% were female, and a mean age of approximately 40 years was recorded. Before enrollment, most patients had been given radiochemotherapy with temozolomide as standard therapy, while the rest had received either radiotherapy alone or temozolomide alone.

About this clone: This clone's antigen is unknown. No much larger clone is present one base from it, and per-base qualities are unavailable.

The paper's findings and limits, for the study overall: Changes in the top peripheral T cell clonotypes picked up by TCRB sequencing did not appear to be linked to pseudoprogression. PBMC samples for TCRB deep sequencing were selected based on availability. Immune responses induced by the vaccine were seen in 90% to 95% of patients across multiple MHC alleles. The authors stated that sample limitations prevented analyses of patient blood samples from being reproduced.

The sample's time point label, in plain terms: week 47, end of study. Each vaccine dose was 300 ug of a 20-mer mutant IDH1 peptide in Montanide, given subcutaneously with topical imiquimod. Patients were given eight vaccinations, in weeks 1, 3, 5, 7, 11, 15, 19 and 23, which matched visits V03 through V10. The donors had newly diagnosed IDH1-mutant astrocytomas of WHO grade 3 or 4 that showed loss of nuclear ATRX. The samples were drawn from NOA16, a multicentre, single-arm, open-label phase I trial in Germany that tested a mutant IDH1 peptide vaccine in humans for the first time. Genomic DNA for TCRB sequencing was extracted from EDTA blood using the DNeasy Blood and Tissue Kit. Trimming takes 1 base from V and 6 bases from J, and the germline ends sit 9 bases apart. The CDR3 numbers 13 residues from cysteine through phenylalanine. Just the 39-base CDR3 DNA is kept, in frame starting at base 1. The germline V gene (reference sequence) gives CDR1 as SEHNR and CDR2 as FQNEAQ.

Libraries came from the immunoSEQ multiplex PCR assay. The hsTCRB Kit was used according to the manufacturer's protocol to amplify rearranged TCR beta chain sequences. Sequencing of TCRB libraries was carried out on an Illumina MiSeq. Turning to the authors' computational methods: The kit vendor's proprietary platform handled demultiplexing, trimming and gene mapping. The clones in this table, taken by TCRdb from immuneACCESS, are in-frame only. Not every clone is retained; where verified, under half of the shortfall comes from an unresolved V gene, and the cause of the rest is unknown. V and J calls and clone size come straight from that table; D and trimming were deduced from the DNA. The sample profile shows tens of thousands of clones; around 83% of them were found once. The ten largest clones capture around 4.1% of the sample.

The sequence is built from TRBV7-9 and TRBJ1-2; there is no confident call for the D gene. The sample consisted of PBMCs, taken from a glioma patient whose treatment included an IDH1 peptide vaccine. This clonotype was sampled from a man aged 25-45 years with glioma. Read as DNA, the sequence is TGTGCCAGCAGCTTAGGAGGATCCGATGGCTACACCTTC. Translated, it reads CASSLGGSDGYTF.